The 10 T cell receptor beta chains given below trace back to one sample, sequenced in a study of cytomegalovirus exposure and HLA in healthy donors. It was with 60 Vbeta and 13 Jbeta primers that the PCR ran. Data came from immunoSEQ multiplex PCR; TCRdb stores just in-frame clones and leaves some out. The repertoire holds 110,000 to 150,000 clones, with about 80% as singletons. Sequencing input: PBMCs. The receptors were gathered from a middle-aged woman in good health and CMV-seronegative.

The chain has TRBV11-1 and TRBJ1-4; 7 bases are shared with TRBD1. This CDR3 has 15 amino acids. Unmatched junction bases numbered 5, after V lost 3 bases and J lost 4 bases. The germline gives CDR1 SGHAT, CDR2 FQDESV (reference sequence). DNA for the CDR3: TGTGCCAGCAGCTTGGGACAGCGCCTTAATGAAAAACTGTTTTTT. Translated, it gives CASSLGQRLNEKLFF.

The gene calls are TRBV27 and TRBJ2-1; TRBD2 matches at 8 bases. J gave up 6 bases and V 5 bases, and 9 bases lay outside the gene matches. The CDR3 is 15 residues long. CDR1 is MNHEY and CDR2 is SMNVEV in the germline V gene (reference sequence). The CDR3 coding sequence is TGTGCCAGCAGTAAGGAAGGACTAGCCCGCAATGAGCAGTTCTTC. Translated, it gives CASSKEGLARNEQFF.

This clone was found once. This chain links TRBV9 with TRBJ2-3; maybe TRBD2 (5 bases). Germline lookup yields CDR1 SGDLS and CDR2 YYNGEE. Trimming shortened V by 0 bases and J by 6 bases, and 14 bases separated the two germline ends. CDR3 length: 15 amino acids. The CDR3 region is CASSVDGGRWDTQYF. CDR3 coding DNA: TGTGCCAGCAGCGTAGACGGCGGGCGGTGGGATACGCAGTATTTT.

The chain carries TRBV11-3 and TRBJ2-1, with D possibly matching TRBD2 (6 bases). The CDR3 runs 16 residues. V gave up 0 bases and J gave up 5 bases, with 14 bases separating them. Germline V CDR1 and CDR2: SGHNT, YENEEA. Here the CDR3 reads CASSLDGTSGDNEQFF. In DNA, the CDR3 is TGTGCCAGCAGCTTAGATGGTACATCGGGGGACAATGAGCAGTTCTTC.

This chain links TRBV13 with TRBJ2-5, with 8 bases aligning to TRBD2. With the DNA end fitting TRBJ2-7 better, the J assignment may be wrong. The CDR3 consists of 15 residues. Germline CDR1 is PRHDT and CDR2 is FYEKMQ (reference sequence). CDR3 protein: CASSAIAGRSYEQYF. For the CDR3, the DNA is TGTGCCAGCAGCGCTATAGCGGGACGCTCCTACGAGCAGTACTTC.

This sequence joins TRBV27 and TRBJ2-7; unclear D gene. The V gene lost 1 base and the J gene lost 3 bases, with 13 bases spanning the gap. Germline V CDR1 and CDR2: MNHEY, SMNVEV (reference sequence). This CDR3 region has 15 residues. The CDR3 here is CASSLYTASSYEQYF. In DNA, the CDR3 is TGTGCCAGCAGTTTATATACTGCGTCTAGCTACGAGCAGTACTTC.

The chain carries TRBV7-2 and TRBJ1-6; D not certain. This CDR3 is built from 15 residues. CDR1 and CDR2 from the germline V gene are SGHTA and FQGNSA. V shed 1 base and J shed 0 bases, with 4 bases lying between them. CDR3 in amino acids: CASSLVGSYNSPLHF. Written as DNA, the CDR3 is TGTGCCAGCAGCTTAGTCGGCTCCTATAATTCACCCCTCCACTTT. Filled out from reference TRBV7-2 and TRBJ1-6, the complete variable domain reads GAGVSQSPSNKVTEKGKDVELRCDPISGHTALYWYRQSLGQGLEFLIYFQGNSAPDKSGLPSDRFSAERTGGSVSTLTIQRTQQEDSAVYLCASSLVGSYNSPLHFGNGTRLTVT.

On this clone itself: This sample also contains other DNA sequences that code for the same CDR3. This chain joins TRBV7-2 and TRBJ2-5, with D unresolved. The J call may be incorrect, as the DNA end agrees better with TRBJ2-7. This CDR3 has 12 residues. Per the germline V gene, CDR1 is SGHTA and CDR2 is FQGNSA. CDR3 sequence: CASSLSRYEQYF. The CDR3 coding sequence is TGTGCCAGCAGCTTAAGTCGCTACGAGCAGTACTTC.

V and J are TRBV11-2 and TRBJ1-2; TRBD1 matches at 11 bases. Germline V gene sequence: CDR1 SGHAT, CDR2 FQNNGV. The CDR3 spans 17 residues. V gave up 4 bases and J gave up 5 bases; unmatched junction bases: 12. The CDR3 protein is CASSSRRRTGGDYGYTF. CDR3 sequence (DNA): TGTGCCAGCAGCTCACGGCGGCGGACAGGGGGCGATTATGGCTACACCTTC.

V is TRBV7-2 and J is TRBJ2-5; 7 bases agree with TRBD1. Germline lookup yields CDR1 SGHTA and CDR2 FQGNSA. This CDR3 is built from 13 residues. The V and J ends lost 5 bases and 7 bases, in that order; junction bases with no gene match: 7. The CDR3 DNA reads TGTGCCAGCAGCATCGGACAGGCCGGGACCCAGTACTTC. Amino acid sequence: CASSIGQAGTQYF.